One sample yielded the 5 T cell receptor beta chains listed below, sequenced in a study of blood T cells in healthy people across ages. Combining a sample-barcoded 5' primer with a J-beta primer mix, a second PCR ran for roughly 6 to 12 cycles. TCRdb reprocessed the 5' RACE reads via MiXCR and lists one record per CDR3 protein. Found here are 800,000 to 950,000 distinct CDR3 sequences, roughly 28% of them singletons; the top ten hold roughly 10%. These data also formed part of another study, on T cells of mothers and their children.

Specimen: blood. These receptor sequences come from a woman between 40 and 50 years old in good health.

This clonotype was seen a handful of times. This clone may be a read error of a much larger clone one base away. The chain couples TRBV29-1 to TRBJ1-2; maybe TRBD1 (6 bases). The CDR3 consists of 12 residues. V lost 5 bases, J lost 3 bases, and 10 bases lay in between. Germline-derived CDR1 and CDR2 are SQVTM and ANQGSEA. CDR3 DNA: TGCAGCGTTCGACAGGACCACTATGGCTACACCTTC. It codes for CSVRQDHYGYTF.

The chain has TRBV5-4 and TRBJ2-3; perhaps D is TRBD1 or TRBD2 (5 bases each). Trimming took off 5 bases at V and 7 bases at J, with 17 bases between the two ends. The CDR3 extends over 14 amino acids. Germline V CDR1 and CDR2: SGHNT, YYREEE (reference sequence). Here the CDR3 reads CASSPGQGPNTQYF. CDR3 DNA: TGTGCCAGCAGTCCTGGGCAGGGACCCAATACGCAGTATTTT.

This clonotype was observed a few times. The DNA of the CDR3 is TGCAGTGCTAGAGATTCCGGGGGGGCTTACAATGAGCAGTTCTTC. Translated: CSARDSGGAYNEQFF. J is TRBJ2-1 and V is TRBV20-1, with 8 bases identical to TRBD2. CDR1 and CDR2 (germline): DFQATT, SNEGSKA (reference sequence). The trim removed 0 bases at V and 4 bases at J, leaving 5 bases unmatched. The CDR3 covers 15 residues.

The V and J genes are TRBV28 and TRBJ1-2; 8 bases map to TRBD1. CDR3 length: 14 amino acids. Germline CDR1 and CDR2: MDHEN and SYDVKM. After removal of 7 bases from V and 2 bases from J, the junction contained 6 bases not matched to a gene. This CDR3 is CASTPGTGNYGYTF. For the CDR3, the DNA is TGTGCCAGCACCCCCGGGACAGGAAACTATGGCTACACCTTC.

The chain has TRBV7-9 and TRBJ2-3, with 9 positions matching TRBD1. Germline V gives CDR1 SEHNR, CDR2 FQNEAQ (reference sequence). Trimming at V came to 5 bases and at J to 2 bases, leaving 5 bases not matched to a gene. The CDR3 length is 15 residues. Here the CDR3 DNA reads TGTGCCAGCAGCCCGTACAGGGGGCTCACAGATACGCAGTATTTT. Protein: CASSPYRGLTDTQYF.